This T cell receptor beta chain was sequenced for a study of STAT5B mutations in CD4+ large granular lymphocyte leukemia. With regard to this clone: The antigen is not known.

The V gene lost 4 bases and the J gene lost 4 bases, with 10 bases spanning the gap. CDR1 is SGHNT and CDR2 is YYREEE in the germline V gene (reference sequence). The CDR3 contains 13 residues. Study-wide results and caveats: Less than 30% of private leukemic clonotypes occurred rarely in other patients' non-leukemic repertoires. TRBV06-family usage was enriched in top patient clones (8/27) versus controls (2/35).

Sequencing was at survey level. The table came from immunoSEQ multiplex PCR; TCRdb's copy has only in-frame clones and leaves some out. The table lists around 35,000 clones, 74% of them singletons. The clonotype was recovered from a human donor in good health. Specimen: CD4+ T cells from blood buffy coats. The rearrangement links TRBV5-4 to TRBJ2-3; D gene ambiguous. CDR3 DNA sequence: TGTGCCAGCAGCCTAGACGGATCAGATACGCAGTATTTT. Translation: CASSLDGSDTQYF.